This TCR beta chain was recorded in a study of shared clonotypes between healthy human individuals. Overall study results and limits: The sampled material consisted only of blood, and tissue repertoires are likely to differ. Rarefaction indicated that sorted-subset sequencing remained incomplete although depth was large.

Note on this clone: Its antigen is unidentified.

Germline values: CDR1 SGHRS, CDR2 YFSETQ. V lost 1 base to trimming and J lost 4 bases; unmatched junction nucleotides: 14. The length of the CDR3 is 18 residues. Nashville, Tennessee was home to all donors, each a Caucasian adult. Over several immunoSEQ plates, each subset's genomic DNA was distributed in even portions. Profiled with immunoSEQ multiplex PCR; TCRdb holds only in-frame clones, not every one. This table has fewer than 400,000 clones, around two thirds appearing once. Specimen: memory CD4+ T cells sorted from blood. As to subset: CD45RA-negative fraction. The sequence was collected from a man in his thirties or forties in good health. This chain connects TRBV5-1 to TRBJ2-7; 10 nucleotides align to TRBD1. CDR3 residues: CASSLKNWYPGQGYEQYF. The CDR3 coding sequence is TGCGCCAGCAGCTTGAAAAATTGGTATCCGGGACAGGGGTACGAGCAGTACTTC. The full variable domain, its missing parts supplied by reference TRBV5-1 and TRBJ2-7, is KAGVTQTPRYLIKTRGQQVTLSCSPISGHRSVSWYQQTPGQGLQFLFEYFSETQRNKGNFPGRFSGRQFSNSRSEMNVSTLELGDSALYLCASSLKNWYPGQGYEQYFGPGTRLTVT.